Its frequency marks the clone carrying this TCR beta chain as medium-sized (0.01 to 0.1%). Antigen specificity is unknown. The CDR3 extends over 14 amino acids. Germline CDR1 reads LNHDA; CDR2 reads SQIVND (reference sequence). The source of the sample is a study of T cell clusters in autoimmune cytopenias. Study as a whole: The median distinct TRB clonotype count was a few thousand per sample, from a median approximately 52,000 reads. Points from the study as a whole: Clustering suggested that physiological T cell clusters were missing in primary autoimmune cytopenia patients.

TRB rearrangements were amplified by touch-down multiplex PCR with mixed TRB-A/B primers. TCRdb re-called the multiplex PCR reads and shows each CDR3 protein once, DNA omitted. The sample's table shows 12,000 or so distinct CDR3 sequences. Each sample's input was roughly 270 ng genomic DNA, 30,000 to 45,000 genome equivalents. The sequencing sample was made of peripheral blood. This TCR came from a human donor with an autoimmune cytopenia or autoimmune hepatitis (not recorded which). The chain uses TRBV19 and TRBJ2-1; TCRdb lists TRBD1, though no DNA is available to test this call. CDR3 loop: CASSIMGGYNEQFF.